Following are 3 T cell receptor beta chains from one sample sequenced in a study of T cells in Graves' hyperthyroidism and ophthalmopathy. Researchers took RNA transcripts and amplified the TCR beta CDR3 regions from them. In the first-round RT-PCR of the TCR CDR3, the HTBI primer set was used. TCRdb redid the calling of the multiplex PCR reads with MiXCR, one entry per CDR3 protein. The sample carries around 690,000 distinct CDR3 sequences, more than 20% recorded once. Sequencing was carried out using blood. All receptors derive from a young man with Graves' ophthalmopathy.

This clonotype was observed many times. J is TRBJ2-7 and V is TRBV2; tentatively, D is TRBD2 (7 bases). The germline CDR1 and CDR2 sequences are SNHLY and FYNNEI. The length of the CDR3 is 14 residues. V was clipped by 7 bases and J by 2 bases, with 15 bases between them. The CDR3 bases are TGTGCCAGCATTGTTGAGGGGGGGACCTACGAGCAGTACTTC. As protein: CASIVEGGTYEQYF. The full variable domain, with the rest looked up from reference TRBV2 and TRBJ2-7, is EPEVTQTPSHQVTQMGQEVILRCVPISNHLYFYWYRQILGQKVEFLVSFYNNEISEKSEIFDDQFSVERPDGSNFTLKIRSTKLEDSAMYFCASIVEGGTYEQYFGPGTRLTVT.

V and J are TRBV5-6 and TRBJ1-1; TRBD1 matches at 9 bases. Germline V CDR1 and CDR2: SGHDT, YYEEEE. Trimming removed 4 bases from V and 7 bases from J; junction bases left unmatched: 8. This CDR3 region has 14 residues. The CDR3: CASSPVTGGIEAFF. The CDR3 nucleotides are TGTGCCAGCAGCCCCGTAACAGGGGGCATTGAAGCTTTCTTT.

As to this clonotype: The conserved phenylalanine or tryptophan is not found at the CDR3 terminus, so this likely reflects a read error. The chain links TRBV20-1 to TRBJ2-7; no firm D call. Trimming shortened V by 5 bases and J by 4 bases, and 15 bases separated the two germline ends. The length of the CDR3 is 13 residues. CDR1 DFQATT and CDR2 SNEGSKA come from the germline V gene (reference sequence). CDR3 protein: CSAPEYTTYEQYL. The CDR3 bases are TGCAGTGCTCCCGAGTACACAACTTACGAGCAGTACCTC.